Below are 7 T cell receptor beta chains sequenced from a single sample in a study of T cells in localized non-small cell lung cancer. The assay was immunoSEQ multiplex PCR, and TCRdb's table has in-frame clones only and misses some. Of approximately 22,000 clones listed, 80% to 90% are singletons. The specimen comprised PBMCs, sampled before any cancer treatment. The receptors shown here come from a man between 40 and 70 years old with stage II squamous cell lung carcinoma.

The chain links TRBV7-9 to TRBJ2-1, with TRBD2 matching over 9 bases. Germline V gene lookup returns CDR1 SEHNR and CDR2 FQNEAQ (reference sequence). The CDR3 is made up of 14 amino acids. The V and J ends lost 2 bases and 5 bases, in that order; junction bases with no gene match: 1. CDR3 sequence: CASSLLAGNNEQFF. The CDR3 DNA is TGTGCCAGCAGCTTACTAGCGGGAAACAATGAGCAGTTCTTC. The full variable domain, with the rest looked up from reference TRBV7-9 and TRBJ2-1, is DTGVSQNPRHKITKRGQNVTFRCDPISEHNRLYWYRQTLGQGPEFLTYFQNEAQLEKSRLLSDRFSAERPKGSFSTLEIQRTEQGDSAMYLCASSLLAGNNEQFFGPGTRLTVL.

This clone was seen a handful of times. The genes are TRBV6-1 and TRBJ2-5; D is uncertain. The V end lost 0 bases, the J end lost 5 bases, and 10 bases lay between the germline ends. The CDR3 has 14 amino acids. The germline V gene has CDR1 MNHNS and CDR2 SASEGT. CDR3 bases: TGTGCCAGCAGTGAAGCATGGTTCTGGGAGACCCAGTACTTC. Encoded protein: CASSEAWFWETQYF.

The rearrangement joins TRBV2 to TRBJ2-3; no definite D call. CDR1 is SNHLY, CDR2 FYNNEI, per germline. V lost 10 bases and J 0 bases, leaving 14 bases between the germline ends. The CDR3 covers 14 residues. In nucleotides, the CDR3 is TGTGCCACCCGGGCACAACCTAGCACAGATACGCAGTATTTT. Protein sequence: CATRAQPSTDTQYF.

The chain recombines TRBV19 with TRBJ1-4; D gene uncertain. This CDR3 contains 14 residues. Germline CDR1 reads LNHDA; CDR2 reads SQIVND (reference sequence). V was trimmed by 5 bases and J by 8 bases, leaving 15 bases between them. The CDR3 spells CASSPLILTEKLFF. In nucleotides, the CDR3 is TGTGCCAGTAGTCCCCTCATTCTCACCGAAAAACTGTTTTTT.

The rearrangement uses TRBV25-1 and TRBJ1-1, with D unresolved. The CDR3 loop spans 13 amino acids. CDR1 is MGHDK, CDR2 SYGVNS, per germline. Trimming took off 2 bases at V and 6 bases at J, with 10 bases between the two ends. This chain's CDR3 is CASSEDWMAEAFF. CDR3 nucleotides: TGTGCCAGCAGTGAAGATTGGATGGCTGAAGCTTTCTTT.

About this clone: Within the sample, other DNA sequences also encode this same CDR3. The chain couples TRBV7-9 to TRBJ2-7; 9 bases agree with TRBD1. The V gene's germline CDR1 is SEHNR and CDR2 FQNEAQ (reference sequence). The CDR3 spans 15 residues. The V and J ends lost 4 bases and 5 bases, in that order; junction bases with no gene match: 9. CDR3 bases: TGTGCCAGCAGCTCCGCCGGGACAGGGAAGCACGAGCAGTACTTC. Translating gives CASSSAGTGKHEQYF.

The gene calls are TRBV6-6 and TRBJ1-1; 7 positions match TRBD1. Germline values: CDR1 MNHNY, CDR2 SVGAGI (reference sequence). The CDR3 is 15 residues long. V lost 2 bases and J lost 3; bases outside the gene matches: 6. The CDR3 spells CASSYPAGGDTEAFF. The DNA of the CDR3 is TGTGCCAGCAGTTACCCCGCAGGGGGTGACACTGAAGCTTTCTTT.